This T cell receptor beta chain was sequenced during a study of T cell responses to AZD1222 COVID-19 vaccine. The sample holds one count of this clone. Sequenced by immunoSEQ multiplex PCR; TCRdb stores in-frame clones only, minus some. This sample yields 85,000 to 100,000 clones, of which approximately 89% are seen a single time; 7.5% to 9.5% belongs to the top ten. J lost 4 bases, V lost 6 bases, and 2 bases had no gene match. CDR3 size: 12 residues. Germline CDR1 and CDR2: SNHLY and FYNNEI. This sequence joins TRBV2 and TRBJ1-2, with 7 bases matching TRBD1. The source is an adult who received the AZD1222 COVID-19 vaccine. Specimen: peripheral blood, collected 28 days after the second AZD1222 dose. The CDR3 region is CASRGTVYGYTF. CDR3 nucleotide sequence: TGTGCCAGCAGGGGGACAGTCTATGGCTACACCTTC.